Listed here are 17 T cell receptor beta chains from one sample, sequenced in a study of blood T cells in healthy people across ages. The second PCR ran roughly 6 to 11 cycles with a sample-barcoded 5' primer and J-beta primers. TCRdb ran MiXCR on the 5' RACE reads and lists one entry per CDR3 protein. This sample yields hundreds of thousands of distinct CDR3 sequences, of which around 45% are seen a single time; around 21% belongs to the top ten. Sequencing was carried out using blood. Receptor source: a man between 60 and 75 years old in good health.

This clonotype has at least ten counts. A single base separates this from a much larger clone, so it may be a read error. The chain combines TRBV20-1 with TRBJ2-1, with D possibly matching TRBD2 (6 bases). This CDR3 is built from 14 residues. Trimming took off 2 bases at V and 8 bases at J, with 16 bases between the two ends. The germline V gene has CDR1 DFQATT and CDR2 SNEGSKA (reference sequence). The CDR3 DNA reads TGCAGTGCTAGAATTTGCCTAGCGAGCGATGAGCAGTTCTTC. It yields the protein CSARICLASDEQFF.

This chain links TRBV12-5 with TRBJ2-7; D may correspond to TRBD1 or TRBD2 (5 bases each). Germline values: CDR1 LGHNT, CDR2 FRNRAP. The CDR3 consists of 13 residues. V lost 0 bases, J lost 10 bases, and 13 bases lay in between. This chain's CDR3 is CASGLVGSGAQYF. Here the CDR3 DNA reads TGTGCTAGTGGTTTGGTAGGGAGTGGGGCCCAGTACTTC.

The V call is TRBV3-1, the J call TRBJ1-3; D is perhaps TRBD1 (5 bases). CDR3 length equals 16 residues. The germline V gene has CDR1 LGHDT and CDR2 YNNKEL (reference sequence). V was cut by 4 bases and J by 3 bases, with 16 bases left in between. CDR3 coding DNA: TGTGCCAGCAGCCCGGGGGGAACAGTCTATGGAAACACCATATATTTT. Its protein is CASSPGGTVYGNTIYF.

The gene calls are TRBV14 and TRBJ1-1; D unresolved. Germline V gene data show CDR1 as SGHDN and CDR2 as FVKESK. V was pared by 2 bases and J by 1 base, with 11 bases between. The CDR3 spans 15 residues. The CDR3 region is CASSQYTHQNTEAFF. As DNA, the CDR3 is TGTGCCAGCAGCCAATACACACACCAGAACACTGAAGCTTTCTTT.

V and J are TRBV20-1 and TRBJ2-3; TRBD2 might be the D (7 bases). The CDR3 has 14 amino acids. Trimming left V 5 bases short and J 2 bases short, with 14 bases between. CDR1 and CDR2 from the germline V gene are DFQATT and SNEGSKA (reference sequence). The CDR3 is CSAPRGGVTDTQYF. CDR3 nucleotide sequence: TGCAGTGCTCCGAGAGGGGGGGTCACAGATACGCAGTATTTT.

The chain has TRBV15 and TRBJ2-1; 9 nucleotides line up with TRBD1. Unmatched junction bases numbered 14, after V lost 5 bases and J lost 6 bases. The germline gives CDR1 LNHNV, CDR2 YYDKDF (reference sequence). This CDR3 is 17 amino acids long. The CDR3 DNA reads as TGTGCCACCAGCGGACCACAGGGGGGACAGGGTCTCAATGAGCAGTTCTTC. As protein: CATSGPQGGQGLNEQFF.

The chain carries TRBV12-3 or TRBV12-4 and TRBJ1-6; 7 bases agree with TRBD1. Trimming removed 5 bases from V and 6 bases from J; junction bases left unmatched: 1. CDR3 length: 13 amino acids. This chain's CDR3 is CASSGQVNSPLHF. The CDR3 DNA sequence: TGTGCCAGCAGTGGACAGGTTAATTCACCCCTCCACTTT.

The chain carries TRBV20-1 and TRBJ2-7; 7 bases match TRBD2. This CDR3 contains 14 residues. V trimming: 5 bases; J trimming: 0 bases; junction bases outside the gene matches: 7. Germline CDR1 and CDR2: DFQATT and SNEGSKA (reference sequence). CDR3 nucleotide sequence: TGCAGTGCTCCGAGCGGGGTAAGCTCCTACGAGCAGTACTTC. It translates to CSAPSGVSSYEQYF.

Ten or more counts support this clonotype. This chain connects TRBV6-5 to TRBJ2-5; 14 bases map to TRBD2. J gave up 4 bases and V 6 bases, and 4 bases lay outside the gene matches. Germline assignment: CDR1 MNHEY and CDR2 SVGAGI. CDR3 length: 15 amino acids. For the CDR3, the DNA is TGTGCCAGCAGCAGACTAGCGGGGGGGCTAGAGACCCAGTACTTC. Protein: CASSRLAGGLETQYF.

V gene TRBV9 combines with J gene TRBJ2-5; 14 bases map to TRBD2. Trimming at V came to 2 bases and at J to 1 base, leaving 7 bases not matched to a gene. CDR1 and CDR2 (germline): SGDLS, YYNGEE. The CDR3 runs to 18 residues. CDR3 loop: CASSVAGLAGGSQETQYF. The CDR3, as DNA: TGTGCCAGCAGCGTGGCAGGACTAGCGGGGGGAAGCCAAGAGACCCAGTACTTC.

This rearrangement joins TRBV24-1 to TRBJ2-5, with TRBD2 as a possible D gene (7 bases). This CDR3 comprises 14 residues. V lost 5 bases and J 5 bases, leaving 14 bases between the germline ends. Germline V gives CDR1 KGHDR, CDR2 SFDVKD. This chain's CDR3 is CATSAAGRGETQYF. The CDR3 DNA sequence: TGTGCCACCAGTGCAGCAGGGAGGGGGGAGACCCAGTACTTC.

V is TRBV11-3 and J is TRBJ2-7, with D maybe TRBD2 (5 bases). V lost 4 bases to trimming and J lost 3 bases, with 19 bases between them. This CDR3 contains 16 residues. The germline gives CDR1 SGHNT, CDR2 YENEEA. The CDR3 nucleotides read TGTGCCAGCAGCTGGGGAACCGGAGGAGCCATCTACGAGCAGTACTTC. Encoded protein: CASSWGTGGAIYEQYF.

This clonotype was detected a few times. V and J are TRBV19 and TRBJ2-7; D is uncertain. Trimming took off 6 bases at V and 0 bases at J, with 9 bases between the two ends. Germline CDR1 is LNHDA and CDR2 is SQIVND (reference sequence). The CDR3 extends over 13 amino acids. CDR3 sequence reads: CASREADSYEQYF. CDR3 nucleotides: TGTGCCAGTAGAGAGGCAGACTCCTACGAGCAGTACTTC.

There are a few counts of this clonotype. CDR3 sequence: CATAEPTGNIQYF. Here the CDR3 DNA reads TGTGCCACCGCGGAACCTACAGGAAACATTCAGTACTTC. The V gene is TRBV24-1, the J gene TRBJ2-4; possible D gene TRBD1, 5 bases. Germline V lookup: CDR1 KGHDR, CDR2 SFDVKD. Trimming shortened V by 9 bases and J by 6 bases, and 14 bases separated the two germline ends. The CDR3 has 13 amino acids.

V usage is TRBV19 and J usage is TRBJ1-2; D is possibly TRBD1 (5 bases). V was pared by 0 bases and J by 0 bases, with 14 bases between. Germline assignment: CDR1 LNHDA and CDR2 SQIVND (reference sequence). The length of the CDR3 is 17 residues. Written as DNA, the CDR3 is TGTGCCAGTAGTATAGAGACAGCCTCTCGGCCTAACTATGGCTACACCTTC. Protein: CASSIETASRPNYGYTF.

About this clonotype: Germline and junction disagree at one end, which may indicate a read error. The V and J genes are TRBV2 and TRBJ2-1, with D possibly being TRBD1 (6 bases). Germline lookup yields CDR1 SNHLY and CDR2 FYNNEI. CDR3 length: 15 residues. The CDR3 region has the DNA TGTGCCACCGCGACAGGTCTTAGCTCCTACAATGGGCAGTTCTTC. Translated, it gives CATATGLSSYNGQFF.

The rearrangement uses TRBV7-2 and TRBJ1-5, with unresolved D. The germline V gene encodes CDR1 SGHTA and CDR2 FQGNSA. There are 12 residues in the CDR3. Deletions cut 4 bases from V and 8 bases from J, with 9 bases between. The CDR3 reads CASSSLREPQHF. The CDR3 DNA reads TGTGCCAGCAGCTCCCTCCGGGAGCCCCAGCATTTT.